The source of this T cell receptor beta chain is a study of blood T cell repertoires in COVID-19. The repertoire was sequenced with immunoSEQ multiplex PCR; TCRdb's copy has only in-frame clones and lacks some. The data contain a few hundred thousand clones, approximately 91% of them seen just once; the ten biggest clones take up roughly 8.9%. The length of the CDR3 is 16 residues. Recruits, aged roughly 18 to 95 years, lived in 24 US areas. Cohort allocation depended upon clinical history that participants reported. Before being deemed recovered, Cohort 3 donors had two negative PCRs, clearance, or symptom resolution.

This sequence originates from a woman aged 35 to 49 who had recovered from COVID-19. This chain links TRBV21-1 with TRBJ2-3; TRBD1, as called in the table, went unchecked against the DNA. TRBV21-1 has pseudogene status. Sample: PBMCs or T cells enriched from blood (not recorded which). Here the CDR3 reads CASSKVGTVSTDTQYF. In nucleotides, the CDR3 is TGTGCCAGCAGCAAAGTTGGGACAGTTAGCACAGATACGCAGTATTTT.